Below, one T cell receptor (beta chain) is given with its context. The antigen remains unidentified. Compared with germline, one end of the junction differs, possibly owing to a read error. RNA transcripts provided the source from which TCR beta CDR3 regions were amplified. When the TCR CDR3 underwent first-round RT-PCR, the HTBI primer set was used. Each CDR3 protein is one row after TCRdb ran MiXCR on the multiplex PCR reads. The sample records 600,000 or so distinct CDR3 sequences, approximately 44% being singletons. This sample is drawn from a study of T cells in Graves' hyperthyroidism and ophthalmopathy. Notes on the study in general: Most thyroid clonotypes expanded above 0.001 were also detected in blood. A model built on 13 V-J features separated ophthalmopathy from stable hyperthyroidism.

The hyperthyroidism patients had all been newly diagnosed, and their disease duration was under 2 months. Their ages ranged from 18 to 65 years. Any patient presenting with uncontrolled infection, other autoimmune disease, pregnancy or lactation was left out. The germline V gene encodes CDR1 SEHNR and CDR2 FQNEAQ (reference sequence). CDR3 length: 15 amino acids. The receptor comes from a woman aged 18-29 years with Graves' hyperthyroidism. Sequenced: peripheral blood or thyroid tissue (not recorded which). V is TRBV7-9 and J is TRBJ2-7, with TRBD2 matching over 7 bases. Here the CDR3 DNA reads TGTGCCAGCAGCCTCGTGGGAGGCGGGAGAGGCGAGCAGTGCTTC. Protein sequence: CASSLVGGGRGEQCF.